Shown below are 23 T cell receptor beta chains from a single sample sequenced in a study of OX40 agonist ivuxolimab in advanced cancers. Here immunoSEQ multiplex PCR was the method, and the copy in TCRdb shows in-frame clones only, minus some. The sample has around 30,000 clones, 91% seen once. The source was CD4+ or CD8+ T cells sorted from blood, collected in a trial of the OX40 agonist ivuxolimab. These receptors originate from an adult with an advanced solid tumor such as melanoma, head and neck, liver or kidney cancer.

This sequence joins TRBV7-9 and TRBJ2-1; the D gene is possibly TRBD2 (6 bases). V lost 5 bases, J lost 14 bases, and 19 bases lay in between. The germline gives CDR1 SEHNR, CDR2 FQNEAQ (reference sequence). This CDR3 has 13 amino acids. The CDR3 here is CASSEPLAPLEFF. CDR3 sequence (DNA): TGTGCCAGCAGCGAGCCACTAGCTCCACTTGAGTTCTTC.

V is TRBV16 and J is TRBJ2-7; 8 bases agree with TRBD2. CDR1 and CDR2 (germline): KGHSY, FQNENV. J was trimmed by 5 bases and V by 0 bases; bases with no gene match: 6. The CDR3 contains 15 residues. CDR3 coding DNA: TGTGCCAGCAGCCAATCTTGGCGGGAGGACAACGAGCAGTACTTC. It specifies CASSQSWREDNEQYF.

The chain couples TRBV9 to TRBJ1-2, with D unclear. V was shortened by 4 bases and J by 7 bases, with 20 bases between the two germline ends. The CDR3 has 15 residues. Germline-derived CDR1 and CDR2 are SGDLS and YYNGEE. The DNA of the CDR3 is TGTGCCAGCAGCTTTCTAGCTGCCGGGGTCCTTGGCTACACCTTC. It encodes CASSFLAAGVLGYTF.

V is TRBV2 and J is TRBJ2-1, with D tentatively TRBD2 (7 bases). CDR1 is SNHLY, CDR2 FYNNEI, per germline. V was clipped by 3 bases and J by 8 bases, with 17 bases between them. The CDR3 is 15 residues long. CDR3: CASSDGGRSGYEQFF. The DNA of the CDR3 is TGTGCCAGCAGTGACGGGGGGCGCTCGGGGTATGAGCAGTTCTTC.

Concerning this clone itself: The same CDR3 is also encoded by other DNA sequences in this sample. The chain has TRBV19 and TRBJ1-5, with TRBD1 identical over 7 bases. The CDR3 spans 14 residues. With V trimmed by 3 bases and J by 4 bases, 3 bases remained unmatched. Germline V gene lookup returns CDR1 LNHDA and CDR2 SQIVND (reference sequence). Here the CDR3 reads CASSIRDSNQPQHF. CDR3 nucleotide sequence: TGTGCCAGTAGTATTAGGGACAGTAATCAGCCCCAGCATTTT. The variable domain in full, completed from reference TRBV19 and TRBJ1-5, reads DGGITQSPKYLFRKEGQNVTLSCEQNLNHDAMYWYRQDPGQGLRLIYYSQIVNDFQKGDIAEGYSVSREKKESFPLTVTSAQKNPTAFYLCASSIRDSNQPQHFGDGTRLSIL.

The chain links TRBV27 to TRBJ1-2; TRBD1 is a possible D gene (6 bases). This CDR3 spans 15 amino acids. V shed 1 base and J shed 5 bases, with 14 bases lying between them. Looked up from germline, CDR1 is MNHEY and CDR2 is SMNVEV (reference sequence). The CDR3 DNA sequence: TGTGCCAGCAGTTTATATACCGGGACACAGTATGGCTACACCTTC. Encoded protein: CASSLYTGTQYGYTF.

The V and J genes are TRBV7-9 and TRBJ2-3; D uncertain. Germline V gene sequence: CDR1 SEHNR, CDR2 FQNEAQ (reference sequence). Trimming cost V 6 bases and J 0 bases, with 7 bases left between them. The CDR3 is 13 residues long. The CDR3 region has the DNA TGTGCCAGCAGGGTTGACAGCACAGATACGCAGTATTTT. Translation gives CASRVDSTDTQYF. The full variable domain, rest sourced from reference TRBV7-9 and TRBJ2-3, is DTGVSQNPRHKITKRGQNVTFRCDPISEHNRLYWYRQTLGQGPEFLTYFQNEAQLEKSRLLSDRFSAERPKGSFSTLEIQRTEQGDSAMYLCASRVDSTDTQYFGPGTRLTVL.

V usage is TRBV28 and J usage is TRBJ1-1; TRBD1 might be the D (6 bases). Trimming cost V 5 bases and J 4 bases, with 14 bases left between them. The CDR3 loop spans 14 amino acids. Per germline, CDR1 MDHEN and CDR2 SYDVKM. CDR3 sequence: CASSQQGWGTEAFF. CDR3 bases: TGTGCCAGCAGTCAACAGGGATGGGGCACTGAAGCTTTCTTT.

The J gene is TRBJ1-2, the V gene TRBV4-1; no clear D gene. The V end was cut by 1 base, the J end by 8 bases, with 14 bases between. The CDR3 is made up of 14 amino acids. Germline values: CDR1 MGHRA, CDR2 YSYEKL. CDR3 in DNA: TGCGCCAGCAGCCAAGCGTCTCGTCTCGCGGGCTACACCTTC. The encoded protein is CASSQASRLAGYTF.

The chain combines TRBV27 with TRBJ2-1, with unresolved D. CDR1 and CDR2 from the germline V gene are MNHEY and SMNVEV (reference sequence). Trimming cost V 4 bases and J 2 bases, with 3 bases left between them. The CDR3 extends over 12 amino acids. CDR3 DNA: TGTGCCAGCAGTTCGACCTACAATGAGCAGTTCTTC. Its translation: CASSSTYNEQFF.

The rearrangement links TRBV5-6 to TRBJ1-5; D is unclear. The CDR3 spans 15 residues. Per the germline V gene, CDR1 is SGHDT and CDR2 is YYEEEE. V lost 3 bases, J lost 0 bases, and 10 bases lay in between. CDR3 sequence: CASSWGVHSNQPQHF. The CDR3 DNA reads TGTGCCAGCAGCTGGGGAGTTCATAGCAATCAGCCCCAGCATTTT. Variable domain in full (rest from reference TRBV5-6 and TRBJ1-5): DAGVTQSPTHLIKTRGQQVTLRCSPKSGHDTVSWYQQALGQGPQFIFQYYEEEERQRGNFPDRFSGHQFPNYSSELNVNALLLGDSALYLCASSWGVHSNQPQHFGDGTRLSIL.

The genes are TRBV29-1 and TRBJ1-2; TRBD1 matches at 7 bases. Per germline, CDR1 SQVTM and CDR2 ANQGSEA. Losses at the gene ends were 3 bases for V and 8 bases for J; bases not matched to a gene: 6. The CDR3 consists of 12 residues. Here the CDR3 reads CSVDQTGLGYTF. The CDR3 nucleotides are TGCAGCGTTGACCAGACAGGGCTCGGCTACACCTTC.

The J gene is TRBJ2-1, the V gene TRBV20-1; maybe TRBD1 (6 bases). The CDR3 is made up of 11 amino acids. V was clipped by 5 bases and J by 7 bases, with 9 bases between them. Germline assignment: CDR1 DFQATT and CDR2 SNEGSKA (reference sequence). The DNA of the CDR3 is TGCAGTGCTGCTCAGGGGAATGAGCAGTTCTTC. Its translation is CSAAQGNEQFF.

The J gene is TRBJ2-1, the V gene TRBV29-1; no clear D gene. Trimming pared 3 bases from V and 0 bases from J, leaving 12 bases between. The CDR3 contains 15 residues. Germline V CDR1 and CDR2: SQVTM, ANQGSEA. The CDR3 DNA follows: TGCAGCGTTGAGGCAGGCCTAAGCTCCTACAATGAGCAGTTCTTC. Residues: CSVEAGLSSYNEQFF.

This clone was picked up one time. The chain carries TRBV4-3 and TRBJ2-7, with 8 bases identical to TRBD2. Germline lookup yields CDR1 LGHNA and CDR2 YSLEER. The CDR3 spans 18 residues. With V trimmed by 0 bases and J by 0 bases, 10 bases remained unmatched. CDR3: CASSQDVTFGTSSYEQYF. The DNA for the CDR3 is TGCGCCAGCAGCCAAGATGTGACTTTCGGGACTAGCTCCTACGAGCAGTACTTC.

This clone was counted once. V and J are TRBV7-8 and TRBJ1-2, with TRBD1 matching over 7 bases. Germline assignment: CDR1 SGHVS and CDR2 FQNEAQ. The V gene end was trimmed by 1 base and the J gene end by 5 bases; junction bases not matched to a gene: 1. The CDR3 is 13 amino acids. The CDR3 nucleotides are TGTGCCAGCAGCTTAGGGGGACAGTATGGCTACACCTTC. Translation gives CASSLGGQYGYTF. Drawing the rest from reference TRBV7-8 and TRBJ1-2, the complete variable domain is GAGVSQSPRYKVAKRGQDVALRCDPISGHVSLFWYQQALGQGPEFLTYFQNEAQLDKSGLPSDRFFAERPEGSVSTLKIQRTQQEDSAVYLCASSLGGQYGYTFGSGTRLTVV.

The rearrangement joins TRBV2 to TRBJ2-1, with 9 positions matching TRBD1. J was trimmed by 2 bases and V by 3 bases; bases with no gene match: 2. This CDR3 comprises 15 residues. Looked up from germline, CDR1 is SNHLY and CDR2 is FYNNEI. The CDR3 DNA reads as TGTGCCAGCAGTGATTGGACAGGGGCCTACAATGAGCAGTTCTTC. It specifies CASSDWTGAYNEQFF.

V gene TRBV19 combines with J gene TRBJ1-5; D is possibly TRBD1 (6 bases). This CDR3 has 16 amino acids. V lost 2 bases to trimming and J lost 3 bases, with 14 bases between them. Germline CDR1 LNHDA, CDR2 SQIVND (reference sequence). The CDR3 DNA sequence: TGTGCCAGTAGTATATGGTGGGGGGCGAACAATCAGCCCCAGCATTTT. This encodes CASSIWWGANNQPQHF.

This chain joins TRBV30 and TRBJ2-1; 13 bases align to TRBD2. V shed 2 bases and J 7 bases; nucleotides not matched to a gene: 5. The V gene's germline CDR1 is GTSNPN and CDR2 SVGIG (reference sequence). The CDR3 has 15 amino acids. The chain's CDR3 is CAWSPGLAGHNEQFF. In nucleotides, the CDR3 is TGTGCCTGGAGTCCGGGACTAGCGGGACATAATGAGCAGTTCTTC.

The rearrangement links TRBV10-3 to TRBJ2-1; 11 bases map to TRBD2. Germline V gives CDR1 ENHRY, CDR2 SYGVKD. Trimming cost V 7 bases and J 3 bases; bases outside gene matches: 8. The CDR3 covers 16 residues. CDR3 in amino acids: CAITATSGENYNEQFF. The DNA of the CDR3 is TGTGCCATCACCGCGACTAGCGGGGAAAACTACAATGAGCAGTTCTTC.

The chain has TRBV11-2 and TRBJ1-1; no reliable D call. Trimming removed 3 bases at V and 3 bases at J, with 14 bases between. The CDR3 runs to 15 residues. Germline CDR1 reads SGHAT; CDR2 reads FQNNGV. The CDR3 DNA reads TGTGCCAGCAGCTTCCCATGGGCGTCAGACACTGAAGCTTTCTTT. Its protein is CASSFPWASDTEAFF.

This rearrangement joins TRBV5-1 to TRBJ2-3; 14 bases line up with TRBD2. In germline, CDR1 is SGHRS, CDR2 YFSETQ. This CDR3 contains 18 residues. V shed 3 bases and J 6 bases; nucleotides not matched to a gene: 12. CDR3 sequence reads: CASSSTGTSGSLSDTQYF. The CDR3 bases are TGCGCCAGCAGCTCCACCGGGACTAGCGGGAGCTTGAGTGATACGCAGTATTTT.

This chain uses TRBV6-5 with TRBJ2-5, with D possibly being TRBD1 (6 bases). There are 13 residues in the CDR3. CDR1 and CDR2 from the germline V gene are MNHEY and SVGAGI. V lost 6 bases to trimming and J lost 3 bases, with 11 bases between them. CDR3 nucleotide sequence: TGTGCCAGCAGCGGGGACATCGAAGAGACCCAGTACTTC. Translating gives CASSGDIEETQYF.